This T cell receptor beta chain was sequenced in a study of T-cell reconstitution after alpha-beta-depleted transplantation in children. With 4 bases removed from V and 0 bases from J, the gap between germline ends came to 22 bases. The CDR3 sequence is 19 residues long. In germline, CDR1 is LNHDA, CDR2 SQIVND (reference sequence). This clonotype was seen more than once but under ten times. Unique molecular identifiers were incorporated during preparation of the TCRbeta library. MiXCR, applied by TCRdb to the PCR reads, yields one record per CDR3 protein. The table lists 360,000 or so distinct CDR3 sequences, about 20% of them singletons.

The receptor was isolated from a human donor who donated a stem cell graft to a child with acute myeloid leukemia. The chain joins TRBV19 to TRBJ2-1; weak D call: TRBD1 (5 bases). The sequenced sample was PBMCs from the stem cell graft donor, obtained from the stem cell graft. Here the CDR3 reads CASSSYGLGQPGSYNEQFF. The CDR3 coding sequence is TGTGCCAGTAGTAGTTATGGTCTGGGGCAGCCCGGCTCCTACAATGAGCAGTTCTTC.